Presented here are 11 T cell receptor beta chains from one specimen sequenced in a study of cytomegalovirus exposure and HLA in healthy donors. Sequencing used immunoSEQ multiplex PCR; TCRdb keeps in-frame clones, though not all of them. The data hold 220,000 or so clones, with approximately 90% observed a single time. Material for sequencing was PBMCs. Every receptor here comes from a woman between 18 and 29 years old in good health and CMV-seronegative.

Only one count was recorded for this clone. This chain connects TRBV28 to TRBJ2-5; 10 bases line up with TRBD1. J gave up 5 bases and V 3 bases, and 6 bases lay outside the gene matches. The CDR3 consists of 15 residues. Germline V lookup: CDR1 MDHEN, CDR2 SYDVKM. In DNA form, the CDR3 reads TGTGCCAGCAGTTTTAGGGGACAGGGGCCCGAGACCCAGTACTTC. Its translation: CASSFRGQGPETQYF.

The chain has TRBV6-5 and TRBJ1-4; D gene ambiguous. Germline lookup yields CDR1 MNHEY and CDR2 SVGAGI. V was shortened by 0 bases and J by 5 bases, with 4 bases between the two germline ends. The CDR3 has 13 residues. CDR3 nucleotide sequence: TGTGCCAGCAGTTACTCGGCCAATGAAAAACTGTTTTTT. This encodes CASSYSANEKLFF.

The chain combines TRBV7-3 with TRBJ1-1; 9 bases match TRBD1. This CDR3 is built from 14 residues. V lost 5 bases, J lost 3 bases, and 4 bases stayed unmatched. Per germline, CDR1 SGHTA and CDR2 FQGTGA. The DNA for the CDR3 is TGTGCCAGCAGCACGGGACAGGGATACACTGAAGCTTTCTTT. Its protein product is CASSTGQGYTEAFF.

The rearrangement joins TRBV9 to TRBJ2-3; D uncertain. Germline-derived CDR1 and CDR2 are SGDLS and YYNGEE. Deletions cut 3 bases from V and 6 bases from J, with 8 bases between. The CDR3 sequence is 12 residues long. The DNA for the CDR3 is TGTGCCAGCAGCGCCTCCCTCGATACGCAGTATTTT. The encoded protein is CASSASLDTQYF.

This clone turned up a few times. This sequence joins TRBV28 and TRBJ1-1; tentative D call: TRBD1 (5 bases). The germline CDR1 and CDR2 sequences are MDHEN and SYDVKM. Trimming shortened V by 7 bases and J by 4 bases, and 22 bases separated the two germline ends. The CDR3 spans 16 residues. The chain's CDR3 is CASIPWGGILGTEAFF. In nucleotides, the CDR3 is TGTGCCAGCATCCCCTGGGGGGGGATTCTCGGCACTGAAGCTTTCTTT.

This sequence joins TRBV15 and TRBJ1-2; possibly TRBD1 for D (5 bases). CDR1 is LNHNV and CDR2 is YYDKDF in the germline V gene (reference sequence). Trimming left V 0 bases short and J 4 bases short, with 18 bases between. CDR3 size: 17 residues. The CDR3 reads CATSRERSAGMIYGYTF. Written as DNA, the CDR3 is TGTGCCACCAGCAGAGAAAGATCGGCAGGGATGATCTATGGCTACACCTTC.

The V gene is TRBV18, the J gene TRBJ1-1; D is ambiguous. Trimming left V 2 bases short and J 5 bases short, with 18 bases between. Germline CDR1 reads KGHSH; CDR2 reads LQKENI. The CDR3 is made up of 16 amino acids. The CDR3 DNA reads as TGTGCCAGCTCACCAACGTCATTCAGCACAGTAACTGAAGCTTTCTTT. Translated: CASSPTSFSTVTEAFF.

V is TRBV9 and J is TRBJ1-1; 7 bases align to TRBD1. Germline CDR1 SGDLS, CDR2 YYNGEE. This CDR3 has 14 amino acids. The J segment lost 6 bases and the V segment lost 0 bases, leaving 5 bases of the junction unmatched. CDR3 sequence (DNA): TGTGCCAGCAGCGTAGGCCAGGGGGGCCCTGAAGCTTTCTTT. This translates into CASSVGQGGPEAFF.

The V call is TRBV6-6, the J call TRBJ2-3; a possible D gene is TRBD2 (6 bases). V was clipped by 5 bases and J by 6 bases, with 18 bases between them. Per the germline V gene, CDR1 is MNHNY and CDR2 is SVGAGI (reference sequence). This CDR3 is built from 15 residues. In DNA form, the CDR3 reads TGTGCCAGCAGTCCCACCCGGGAGCTCGGGGATACGCAGTATTTT. The encoded protein is CASSPTRELGDTQYF.

This clone was seen once. The J gene is TRBJ1-6, the V gene TRBV18; D is perhaps TRBD1 (6 bases). Germline-derived CDR1 and CDR2 are KGHSH and LQKENI. The ends were cut back, 5 bases at V and 5 bases at J, with 10 bases in the middle. The CDR3 length is 14 residues. CDR3 nucleotide sequence: TGTGCCAGCTCAGAGGGACAAAATAATTCACCCCTCCACTTT. Its translation: CASSEGQNNSPLHF. Full variable domain (missing parts from reference TRBV18 and TRBJ1-6): NAGVMQNPRHLVRRRGQEARLRCSPMKGHSHVYWYRQLPEEGLKFMVYLQKENIIDESGMPKERFSAEFPKEGPSILRIQQVVRGDSAAYFCASSEGQNNSPLHFGNGTRLTVT.

The genes are TRBV6-1 and TRBJ1-1, with 7 bases lining up with TRBD1. The length of the CDR3 is 14 residues. The junction had 7 bases not matched to a gene; V was cut back by 4 bases and J by 5 bases. Per the germline V gene, CDR1 is MNHNS and CDR2 is SASEGT. The CDR3 spells CASSGRGGATEAFF. Written as DNA, the CDR3 is TGTGCCAGCAGTGGGCGAGGGGGCGCAACTGAAGCTTTCTTT.